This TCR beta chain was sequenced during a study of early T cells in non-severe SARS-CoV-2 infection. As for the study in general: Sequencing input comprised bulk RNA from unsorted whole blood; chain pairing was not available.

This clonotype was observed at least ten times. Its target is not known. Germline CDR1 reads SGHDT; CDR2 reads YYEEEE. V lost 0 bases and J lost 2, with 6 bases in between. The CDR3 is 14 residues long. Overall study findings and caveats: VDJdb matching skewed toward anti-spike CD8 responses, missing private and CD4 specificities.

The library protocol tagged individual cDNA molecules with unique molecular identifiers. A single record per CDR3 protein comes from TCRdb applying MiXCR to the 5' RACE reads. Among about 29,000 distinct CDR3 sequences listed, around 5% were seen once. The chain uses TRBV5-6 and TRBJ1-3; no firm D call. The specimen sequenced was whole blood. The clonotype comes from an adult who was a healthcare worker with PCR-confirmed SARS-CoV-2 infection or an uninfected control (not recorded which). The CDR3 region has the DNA TGTGCCAGCAGCTTGGCGGGAGCTGGAAACACCATATATTTT. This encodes CASSLAGAGNTIYF.